This T cell receptor (beta chain) was sequenced in a study of beta chain features in type 1 diabetes listed by TCRdb under 2018. Turning to the overall study: No differences in mean age, gender distribution, total cell number or subset yield were found between patients and healthy donors. Across all samples, about 110 million sorted cells were examined, and cell number per subset correlated strongly with RNA yield. Whereas all 28 donors provided naive and central memory subsets, regulatory and stem cell-like memory subsets were isolated from just 8 patients and roughly eight healthy donors. In the study, recently diagnosed type 1 diabetes patients and matched healthy donors were compared on the TCRB repertoires of their sorted circulating CD4+ T cell subsets.

This clone was picked up a small number of times. Its antigen remains undetermined. No much larger clone is present one base from it, and per-base qualities are unavailable. The germline V end is reduced by 7 bases and the J end by 7 bases; junction bases left unmatched: 4. The CDR3 measures 12 amino acids from cysteine to phenylalanine. Only the CDR3 portion is preserved as DNA: 36 bases, with reading frame beginning at the first base. According to the germline V gene, CDR1 reads MDHEN and CDR2 reads SYDVKM. Each donor gave one peripheral blood draw, approximately 120 mL on average, collected into heparinised tubes. Naive, central memory, regulatory and stem cell-like memory CD4+ T cells were sorted on a BD FACSAria II using a panel including CD45RO, CCR7, CD25, CD127, CD95 and CD27. All sorted populations exceeded 95% purity. PBMCs were isolated immediately by Lymphoprep density gradient centrifugation and stained directly without culture. Samples were stained and sorted in pairs, with one healthy donor and one patient per experiment, so that batch effects were minimized.

The entire isolated RNA was reverse transcribed using the High Capacity cDNA Reverse Transcription Kit, and thus expressed TCRB transcripts were sequenced. Naive, central memory and regulatory T cell samples underwent deep immunoSEQ sequencing, averaging about 3.57 million total reads per sample. Sorted cells were lysed in RLT buffer, and RNA was extracted using DNase-treated RNeasy Micro or Mini kits according to cell number. To prevent cross-contamination, every cell subset was processed on its own, while patient and healthy donor samples were processed together. TCRB sequences were amplified from cDNA with the immunoSEQ multiplex PCR, producing 87-bp fragments spanning the CDR3 region. Sequencing of the amplicons was done on the Illumina HiSeq platform. The paper's data handling went like this. Synthetic template baselines were used to correct PCR bias computationally, reads within Hamming distance 2 were collapsed together, and singletons that could not be merged were discarded. Reads were aligned to IMGT to assign V, D and J genes, CDR3 length, and insertions or deletions at six rearrangement sites. Within each subset, clonotype counts were normalized to sorted cell number, and only after that were true diversity and Gini coefficients computed with the tcR R package. The overlap coefficient, calculated on TCRB nucleotide sequences, was used to measure repertoire sharing. Out-of-frame TCRB sequences from naive cells were analyzed to stand in for the pre-selection repertoire. The source is immuneACCESS, and TCRdb retained only in-frame sequences with V and J called. Part of the clones is not carried over; for the studies checked, unresolved V genes explain less than half of this, and the remainder is unexplained. V, J and clone size are those of that table, while D and trimming were read from the DNA. In all, the sample holds 330,000 or so clones, and roughly 12% of those were seen once. The ten most abundant clones make up approximately 0.011% of the sample.

Broad study findings and their caveats: Type 1 diabetes patients showed a moderate but significant shortening of TCRB CDR3 length in all four CD4+ subsets. PCR might favor shorter templates, but patient and control samples were amplified and corrected together, so any skew would affect both groups equally. Naive, central memory and regulatory TCRB repertoires appeared more similar among patients than among healthy donors. Because cDNA was sequenced instead of genomic DNA, highly expressing activated cells could be over-represented, though the groups showed no difference in activation or CD3 levels. HLA sub-analyses involved small numbers of individuals, so any influence of HLA type on TCRB rearrangement remained unresolved. Patients with type 1 diabetes made fewer insertions and deleted more nucleotides at VDJ recombination sites, implying thymic rearrangement abnormalities.

The sequence is built from TRBV28 and TRBJ2-4; TRBD1 agrees with 7 junctional bases. This receptor was identified in a woman aged 18-29 years with type 1 diabetes. The sequenced material came from naive CD4+ T cells from blood. The intended sense of this specimen's cell subset or site label: true naive CD4+ T cells. The CDR3 region reads CASNSDRNIQYF. The DNA reads as follows: TGTGCCAGCAATTCGGACAGGAACATTCAGTACTTC.